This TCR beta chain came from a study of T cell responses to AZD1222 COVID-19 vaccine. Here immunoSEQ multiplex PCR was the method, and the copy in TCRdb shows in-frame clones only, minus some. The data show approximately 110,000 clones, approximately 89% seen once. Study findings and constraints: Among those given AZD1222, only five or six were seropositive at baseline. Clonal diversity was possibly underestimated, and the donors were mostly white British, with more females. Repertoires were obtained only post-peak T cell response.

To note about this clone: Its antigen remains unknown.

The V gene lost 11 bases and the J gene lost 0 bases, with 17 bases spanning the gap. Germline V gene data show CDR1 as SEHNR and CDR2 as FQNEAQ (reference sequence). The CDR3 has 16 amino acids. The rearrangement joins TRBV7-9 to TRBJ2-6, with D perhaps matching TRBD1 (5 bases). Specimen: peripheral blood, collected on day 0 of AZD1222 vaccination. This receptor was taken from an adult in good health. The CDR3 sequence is CAARSGPSSGANVLTF. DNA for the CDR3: TGTGCCGCTCGTTCAGGGCCGAGCTCTGGGGCCAACGTCCTGACTTTC.